This T cell receptor beta chain was identified during a study of blood T cell repertoires in COVID-19. Study-wide background: Specimens from acute and convalescent COVID-19 originated in the United States, Italy and Spain. Sample material is recorded as cDNA or gDNA derived from T cells, B-cell-depleted T cells, or PBMCs.

This clone occurred a few times. Seattle patient enrollment occurred during active infection, with longitudinal follow-up thereafter. Under the authors' procedure: Estimation of nucleated cell counts was performed using reference gene primer amplification. Clones were sequenced by immunoSEQ multiplex PCR, and TCRdb holds only the in-frame ones, with some missing. V, J and clone size are taken as reported in that table, and D and trimming were inferred from the DNA itself. The sample includes over 200,000 clones, approximately 84% of them seen just once. The sequence was collected from an elderly woman with COVID-19, enrolled during active disease. The specimen was peripheral blood.

DNA of the CDR3: TGTGCCAGCAGCTTAGAGTTTCAATTTATAGCGGGGAACCAAGAGACCCAGTACTTC. Translation gives CASSLEFQFIAGNQETQYF. The chain carries TRBV11-2 and TRBJ2-5; TRBD2 matches 8 bases. Germline values: CDR1 SGHAT, CDR2 FQNNGV. This CDR3 region has 19 residues. Unmatched junction bases numbered 12, after V lost 0 bases and J lost 0 bases.